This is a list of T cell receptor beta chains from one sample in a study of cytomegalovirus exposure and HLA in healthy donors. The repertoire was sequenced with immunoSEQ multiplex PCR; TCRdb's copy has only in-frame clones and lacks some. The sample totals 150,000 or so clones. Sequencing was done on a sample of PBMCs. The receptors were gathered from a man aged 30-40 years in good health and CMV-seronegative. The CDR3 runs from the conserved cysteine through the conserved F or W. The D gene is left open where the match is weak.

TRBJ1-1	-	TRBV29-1	TGCAGCGTTTCCCCGTGGGGGGGACTGAACACTGAAGCTTTCTTT	CSVSPWGGLNTEAFF
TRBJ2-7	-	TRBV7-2	TGTGCCAGCAGCTTACGACAGGCGACCTACGAGCAGTACTTC	CASSLRQATYEQYF
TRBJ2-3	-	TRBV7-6	TGTGCCAGCAGCCGATTCAGTCAGGGGCGCAGCACAGATACGCAGTATTTT	CASSRFSQGRSTDTQYF
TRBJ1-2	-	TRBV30	TGTGCCCGCCCGGACAGCATACATGGCTACACCTTC	CARPDSIHGYTF
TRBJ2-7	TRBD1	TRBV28	TGTGCCAGCAGTCCGGGACAGGCGAACTCCTACGAGCAGTACTTC	CASSPGQANSYEQYF
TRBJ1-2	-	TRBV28	TGTGCCAGCAGTTCCCGGGTGGGGCGGGGGGGCTACACCTTC	CASSSRVGRGGYTF
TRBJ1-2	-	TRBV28	TGTGCCAGCAAAACAGGCCCTAACTATGGCTACACCTTC	CASKTGPNYGYTF
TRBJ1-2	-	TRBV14	TGTGCCAGCAGCCAAGAGTACAGGGAGTATGGCTACACCTTC	CASSQEYREYGYTF
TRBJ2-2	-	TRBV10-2	TGCGCCAGCAGTCGCGAGTGGACCGGGGAGCTGTTTTTT	CASSREWTGELFF
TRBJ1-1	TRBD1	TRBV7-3	TGTGCCAGCAGCCCACGGGGGACAGGGTCGGGTACTGAAGCTTTCTTT	CASSPRGTGSGTEAFF
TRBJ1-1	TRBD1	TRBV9	TGTGCCAGCAGCGGCTTCAGGGGGCAAACTGAAGCTTTCTTT	CASSGFRGQTEAFF
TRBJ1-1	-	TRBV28	TGTGCCAGCAGTTTGACCCACACAGGTGAAGCTTTCTTT	CASSLTHTGEAFF
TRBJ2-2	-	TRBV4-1	TGCGCCAGCAGCCAAGAGGGACTCGGCACCGGGGAGCTGTTTTTT	CASSQEGLGTGELFF
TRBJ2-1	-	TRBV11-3	TGTGCCAGCAGCTTAGGGGACAACTCCTACAATGAGCAGTTCTTC	CASSLGDNSYNEQFF
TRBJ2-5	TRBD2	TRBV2	TGTGCCAGCAGGGCAAGACTAGCGGAAGAGACCCAGTACTTC	CASRARLAEETQYF
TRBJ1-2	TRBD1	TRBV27	TGTGCCAGCAGTTCCCGGGACAGGGGAAGTGAGGATGGCTACACCTTC	CASSSRDRGSEDGYTF
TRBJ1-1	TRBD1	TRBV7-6	TGTGCCAGCAGCTTCCAGGGGGCCGGGGACACTGAAGCTTTCTTT	CASSFQGAGDTEAFF
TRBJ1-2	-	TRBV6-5	TGTGCCAGCAGCTTAGGCAGGAACTATGGCTACACCTTC	CASSLGRNYGYTF
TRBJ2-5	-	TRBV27	TGTGCCAGCAGTCCCCTGGGTGCAGGGGACGCGGAGACCCAGTACTTC	CASSPLGAGDAETQYF
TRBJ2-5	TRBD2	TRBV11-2	TGTGCCAGCAGGACTCTGACTAGCCGTCAAGAGACCCAGTACTTC	CASRTLTSRQETQYF
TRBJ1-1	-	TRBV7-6	TGTGCCAGCAGCTTACGGTCGGACAGAGAAGCTTTCTTT	CASSLRSDREAFF
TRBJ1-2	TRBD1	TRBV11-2	TGTGCCAGCAGCTGGCCGGGACAGGGGAGGGGCTACACCTTC	CASSWPGQGRGYTF
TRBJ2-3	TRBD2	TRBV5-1	TGCGCCAGCAGCCTGAGACTAGCGGGGGTCTCCACAGATACGCAGTATTTT	CASSLRLAGVSTDTQYF
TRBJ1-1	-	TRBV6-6	TGTGCCAGCAGTTACTCGCACAAGAACACTGAAGCTTTCTTT	CASSYSHKNTEAFF
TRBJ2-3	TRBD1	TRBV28	TGTGCCAGCAGCCAGAACAGGGGCGGACGCACAGATACGCAGTATTTT	CASSQNRGGRTDTQYF
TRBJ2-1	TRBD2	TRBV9	TGTGCCAGCAGCGTAGGGGGACTAGCGGGAAACAATGAGCAGTTCTTC	CASSVGGLAGNNEQFF
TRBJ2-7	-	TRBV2	TGTGCCAGCAGGCCCACGGAGGGAAGTTACGAGCAGTACTTC	CASRPTEGSYEQYF
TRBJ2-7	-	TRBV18	TGTGCCAGCTCATCCAATCTAGCAGTGGGAACCTACGAGCAGTACTTC	CASSSNLAVGTYEQYF
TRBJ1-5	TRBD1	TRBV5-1	TGCGCCAGCAGCTTGCTAGGGGGCGGTGATCAGCCCCAGCATTTT	CASSLLGGGDQPQHF
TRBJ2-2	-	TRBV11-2	TGTGCCAGCAGCTTAGATAGGGGAAAGGCCCATACACGCACCGGGGAGCTGTTTTTT	CASSLDRGKAHTRTGELFF
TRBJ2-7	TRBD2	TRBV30	TGTGCCTGGAGTGTACTAGCCCTTAGCGGGAACGCCGAGCAGTACTTC	CAWSVLALSGNAEQYF
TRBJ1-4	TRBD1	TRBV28	TGTGCCAGCAGATTTACGACAGGGAAGAATGAAAAACTGTTTTTT	CASRFTTGKNEKLFF
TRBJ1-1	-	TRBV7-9	TGTGCCAGCAGCTCAACAGGGAGAGAGCCTGAAGCTTTCTTT	CASSSTGREPEAFF
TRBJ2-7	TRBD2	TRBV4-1	TGCGCCAGCAGCCAAGAGCCCCTAGCGGGAGCATCCGAGCAGTACTTC	CASSQEPLAGASEQYF
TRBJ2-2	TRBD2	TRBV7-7	TGTGCCAGCAGCCAATCTGCGGGGGGCGCGACCGGGGAGCTGTTTTTT	CASSQSAGGATGELFF
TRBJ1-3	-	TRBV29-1	TGCAGCTATTGCCAGGGGAATGGGGCTGGAAACACCATATATTTT	CSYCQGNGAGNTIYF
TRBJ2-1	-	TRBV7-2	TGTGCCAGCAGCATTGGACAGAACAATGAGCAGTTCTTC	CASSIGQNNEQFF
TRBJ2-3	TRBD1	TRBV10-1	TGCGCCAGCGCGGGACAGGGGAAGGCAGATACGCAGTATTTT	CASAGQGKADTQYF
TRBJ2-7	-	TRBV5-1	TGCGCCAGCAGCTTGGTAGGGGAGGCCTACGAGCAGTACTTC	CASSLVGEAYEQYF
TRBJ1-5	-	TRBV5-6	TGTGCCAGCAGCCTGTATAGCAATCAGCCCCAGCATTTT	CASSLYSNQPQHF
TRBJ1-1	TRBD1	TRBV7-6	TGTGCCAGCAGCCAGGGACAGCGACACACTGAAGCTTTCTTT	CASSQGQRHTEAFF
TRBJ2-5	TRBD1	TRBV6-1	TGTGCCAGCACTCGACAGGGGCTGGGGCAAGAGACCCAGTACTTC	CASTRQGLGQETQYF
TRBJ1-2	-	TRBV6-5	TGTGCCAGCAGCACCGGGATCTATGGCTACACCTTC	CASSTGIYGYTF
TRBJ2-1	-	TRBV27	TGTGCCAGCAGCCCGCTGGGCAGGGCAGATGAGCAGTTCTTC	CASSPLGRADEQFF
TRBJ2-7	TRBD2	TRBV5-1	TGCGCCAGCAGCGAACGGACTAGCGGGAGCTACGAGCAGTACTTC	CASSERTSGSYEQYF
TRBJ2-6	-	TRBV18	TGTGCCAGCTCACCATTGAGGTCTGGGGCCAACGTCCTGACTTTC	CASSPLRSGANVLTF
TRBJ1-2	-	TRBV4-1	TGCGCCAGCAGCCAAGCGAGCACTTTGAACTATGGCTACACCTTC	CASSQASTLNYGYTF
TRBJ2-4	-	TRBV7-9	TGTGCCAGCAGCTTCAGCGCAGGGACCAAAAACATTCAGTACTTC	CASSFSAGTKNIQYF
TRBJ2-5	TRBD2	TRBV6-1	TGTGCCAGCAGTGAATCTCTAGCGGGGTACCAAGAGACCCAGTACTTC	CASSESLAGYQETQYF
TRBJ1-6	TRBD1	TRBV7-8	TGTGCCAGCAGCTTAGCGCAGGGGACAGGGAAATCACCCCTCCACTTT	CASSLAQGTGKSPLHF
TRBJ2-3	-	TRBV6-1	TGTGCCAGCACTCTCGCAGATACGCAGTATTTT	CASTLADTQYF
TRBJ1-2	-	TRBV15	TGTGCCACCAGCGGACCAGAGGAGGGAGCTAATGGCTACACCTTC	CATSGPEEGANGYTF
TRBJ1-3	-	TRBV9	TGTGCCAGCAGCGTGACGGGGGGCGGTGGAAACACCATATATTTT	CASSVTGGGGNTIYF
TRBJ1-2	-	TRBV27	TGTGCCAGCAGTTTAGGAGGGGAGTATGGCTACACCTTC	CASSLGGEYGYTF
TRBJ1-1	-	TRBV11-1	TGTGCCAGCAGGGACAGATCGAACACTGAAGCTTTCTTT	CASRDRSNTEAFF
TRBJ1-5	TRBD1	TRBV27	TGTGCCAGCAGTATCCGACAGGGGACTCAGCCCCAGCATTTT	CASSIRQGTQPQHF
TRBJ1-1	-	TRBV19	TGTGCCAGTAGTATTGTAACAGAAGCTTTCTTT	CASSIVTEAFF
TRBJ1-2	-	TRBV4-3	TGCGCCAGCAGCCAAGATCGGACTAGCCGGGGCACCTTC	CASSQDRTSRGTF
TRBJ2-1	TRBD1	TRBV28	TGTGCCAGCAGCTCCTACAGGGGGATCTACAATGAGCAGTTCTTC	CASSSYRGIYNEQFF